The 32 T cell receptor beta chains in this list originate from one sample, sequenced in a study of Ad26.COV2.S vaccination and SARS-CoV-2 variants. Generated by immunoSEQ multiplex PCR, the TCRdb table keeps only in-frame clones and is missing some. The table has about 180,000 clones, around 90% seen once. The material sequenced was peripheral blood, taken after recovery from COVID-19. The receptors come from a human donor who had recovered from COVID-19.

The CDR3 sequence is CAISEWASGGGEQFF. CDR3 in DNA: TGTGCCATCAGTGAGTGGGCTAGCGGGGGGGGCGAGCAGTTCTTC. V gene TRBV10-3 combines with J gene TRBJ2-1; 12 bases fit TRBD2. The germline V gene has CDR1 ENHRY and CDR2 SYGVKD. The J segment lost 10 bases and the V segment lost 1 base, leaving 5 bases of the junction unmatched. The CDR3 covers 15 residues.

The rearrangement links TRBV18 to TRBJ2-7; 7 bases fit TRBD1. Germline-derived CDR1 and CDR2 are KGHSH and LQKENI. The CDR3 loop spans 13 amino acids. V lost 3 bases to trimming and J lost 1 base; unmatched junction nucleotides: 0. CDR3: CASSPGQSYEQYF. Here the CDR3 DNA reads TGTGCCAGCTCACCGGGACAGTCCTACGAGCAGTACTTC.

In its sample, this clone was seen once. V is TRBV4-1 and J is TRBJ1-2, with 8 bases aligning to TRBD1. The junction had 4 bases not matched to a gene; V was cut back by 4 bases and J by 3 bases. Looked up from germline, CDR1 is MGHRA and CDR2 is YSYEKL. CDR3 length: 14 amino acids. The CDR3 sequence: CASSPRTGYYGYTF. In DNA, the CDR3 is TGCGCCAGCAGCCCAAGGACAGGGTACTATGGCTACACCTTC.

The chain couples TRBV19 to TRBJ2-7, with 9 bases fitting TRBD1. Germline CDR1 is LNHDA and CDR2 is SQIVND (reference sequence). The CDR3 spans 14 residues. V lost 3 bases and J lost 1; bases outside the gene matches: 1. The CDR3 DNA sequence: TGTGCCAGTAGTATGGGGACAGGGTCCTACGAGCAGTACTTC. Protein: CASSMGTGSYEQYF.

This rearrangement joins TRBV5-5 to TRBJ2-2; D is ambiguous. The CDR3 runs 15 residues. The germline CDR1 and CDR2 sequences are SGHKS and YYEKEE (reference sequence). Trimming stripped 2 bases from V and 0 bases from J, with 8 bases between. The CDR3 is CASSLGTTNTGELFF. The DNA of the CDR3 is TGTGCCAGCAGCTTAGGAACAACGAACACCGGGGAGCTGTTTTTT. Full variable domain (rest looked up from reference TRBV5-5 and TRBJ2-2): DAGVTQSPTHLIKTRGQQVTLRCSPISGHKSVSWYQQVLGQGPQFIFQYYEKEERGRGNFPDRFSARQFPNYSSELNVNALLLGDSALYLCASSLGTTNTGELFFGEGSRLTVL.

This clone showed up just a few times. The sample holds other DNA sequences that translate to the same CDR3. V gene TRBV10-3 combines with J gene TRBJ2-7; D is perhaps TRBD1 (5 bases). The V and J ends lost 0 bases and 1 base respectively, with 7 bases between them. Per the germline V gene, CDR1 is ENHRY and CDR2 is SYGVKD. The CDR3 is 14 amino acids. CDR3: CAISESTGSYEQYF. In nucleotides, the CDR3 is TGTGCCATCAGTGAGTCAACAGGTTCCTACGAGCAGTACTTC.

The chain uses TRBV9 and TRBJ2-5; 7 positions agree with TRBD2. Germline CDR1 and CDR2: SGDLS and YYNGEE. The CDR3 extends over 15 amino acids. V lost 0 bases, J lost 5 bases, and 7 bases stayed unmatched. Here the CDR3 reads CASSVDGGGVETQYF. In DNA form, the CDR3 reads TGTGCCAGCAGCGTAGACGGCGGGGGAGTGGAGACCCAGTACTTC.

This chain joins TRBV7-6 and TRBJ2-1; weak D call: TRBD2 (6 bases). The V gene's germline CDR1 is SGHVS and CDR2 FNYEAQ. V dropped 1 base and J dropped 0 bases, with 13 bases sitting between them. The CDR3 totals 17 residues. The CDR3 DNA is TGTGCCAGCAGCTTAGTGGGTGGACTACCCTCCTACAATGAGCAGTTCTTC. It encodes CASSLVGGLPSYNEQFF.

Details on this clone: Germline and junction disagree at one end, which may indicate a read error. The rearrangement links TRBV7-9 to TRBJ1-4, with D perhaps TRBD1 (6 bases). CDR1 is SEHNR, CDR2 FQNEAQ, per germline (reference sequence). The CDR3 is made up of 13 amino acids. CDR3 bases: TGTGCCAGCAGCTTAGGGACAGACGAAAGACTGTTTTTT. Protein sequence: CASSLGTDERLFF.

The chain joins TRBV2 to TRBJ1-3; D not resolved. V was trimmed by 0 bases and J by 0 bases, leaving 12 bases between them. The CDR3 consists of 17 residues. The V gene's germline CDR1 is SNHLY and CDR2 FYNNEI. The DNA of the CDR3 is TGTGCCAGCAGTGAAGCGGCAATGACGGCCTCTGGAAACACCATATATTTT. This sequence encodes CASSEAAMTASGNTIYF.

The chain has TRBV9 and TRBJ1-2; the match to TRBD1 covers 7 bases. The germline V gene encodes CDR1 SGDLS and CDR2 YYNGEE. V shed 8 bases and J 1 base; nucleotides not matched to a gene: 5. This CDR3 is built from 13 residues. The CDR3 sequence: CASNRGNNYGYTF. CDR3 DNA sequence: TGTGCCAGTAACAGGGGAAATAACTATGGCTACACCTTC. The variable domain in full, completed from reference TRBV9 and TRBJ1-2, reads DSGVTQTPKHLITATGQRVTLRCSPRSGDLSVYWYQQSLDQGLQFLIQYYNGEERAKGNILERFSAQQFPDLHSELNLSSLELGDSALYFCASNRGNNYGYTFGSGTRLTVV.

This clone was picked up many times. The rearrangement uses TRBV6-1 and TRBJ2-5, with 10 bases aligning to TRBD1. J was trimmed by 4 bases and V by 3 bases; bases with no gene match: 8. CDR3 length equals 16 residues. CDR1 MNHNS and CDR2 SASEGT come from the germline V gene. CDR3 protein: CASSELRDRGRETQYF. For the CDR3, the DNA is TGTGCCAGCAGTGAGCTCCGGGACAGGGGTAGAGAGACCCAGTACTTC.

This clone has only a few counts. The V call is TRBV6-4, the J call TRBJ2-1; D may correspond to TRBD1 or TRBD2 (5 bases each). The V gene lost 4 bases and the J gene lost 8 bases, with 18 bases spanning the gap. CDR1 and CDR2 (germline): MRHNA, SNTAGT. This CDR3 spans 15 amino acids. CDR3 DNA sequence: TGTGCCAGCAGTGGGGCCGGGACCGGGGCGGATGAGCAGTTCTTC. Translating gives CASSGAGTGADEQFF.

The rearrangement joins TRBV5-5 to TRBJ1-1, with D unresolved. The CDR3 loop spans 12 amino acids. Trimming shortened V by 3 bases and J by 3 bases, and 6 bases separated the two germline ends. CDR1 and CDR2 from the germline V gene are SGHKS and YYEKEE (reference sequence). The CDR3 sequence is CASSWGDTEAFF. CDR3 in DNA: TGTGCCAGCAGCTGGGGAGACACTGAAGCTTTCTTT.

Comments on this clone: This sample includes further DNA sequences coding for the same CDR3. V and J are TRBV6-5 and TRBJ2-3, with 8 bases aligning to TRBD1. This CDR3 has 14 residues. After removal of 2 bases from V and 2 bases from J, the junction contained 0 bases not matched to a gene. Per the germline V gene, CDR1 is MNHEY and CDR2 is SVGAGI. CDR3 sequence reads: CASSYQGATDTQYF. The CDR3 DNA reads TGTGCCAGCAGTTACCAGGGGGCCACAGATACGCAGTATTTT.

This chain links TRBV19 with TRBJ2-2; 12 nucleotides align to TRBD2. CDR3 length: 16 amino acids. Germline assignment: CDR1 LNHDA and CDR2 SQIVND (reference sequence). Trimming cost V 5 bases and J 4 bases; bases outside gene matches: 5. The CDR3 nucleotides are TGTGCCAGTAGTCGGCCACTAGCGGGGGGCACCGGGGAGCTGTTTTTT. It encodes CASSRPLAGGTGELFF.

CDR3 bases: TGCAGTGCTAGTAGGCAGACCTACGAGCAGTACTTC. Its protein product is CSASRQTYEQYF. The rearrangement joins TRBV20-1 to TRBJ2-7; D not certain. This CDR3 region has 12 residues. Per germline, CDR1 DFQATT and CDR2 SNEGSKA (reference sequence). V shed 3 bases and J shed 2 bases, with 8 bases lying between them.

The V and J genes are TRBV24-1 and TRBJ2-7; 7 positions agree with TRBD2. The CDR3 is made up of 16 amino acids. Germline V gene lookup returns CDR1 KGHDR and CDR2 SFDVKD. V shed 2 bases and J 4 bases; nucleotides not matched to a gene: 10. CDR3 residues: CATSDSLSGGLYEQYF. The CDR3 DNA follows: TGTGCCACCAGTGATTCCCTCTCGGGGGGTTTGTACGAGCAGTACTTC.

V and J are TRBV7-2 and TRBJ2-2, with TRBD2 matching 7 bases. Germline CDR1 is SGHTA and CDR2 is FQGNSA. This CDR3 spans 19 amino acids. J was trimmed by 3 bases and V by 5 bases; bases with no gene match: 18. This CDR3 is CASSPRGPIGLADTGELFF. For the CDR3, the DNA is TGTGCCAGCAGCCCAAGAGGGCCGATTGGCCTAGCGGACACCGGGGAGCTGTTTTTT.

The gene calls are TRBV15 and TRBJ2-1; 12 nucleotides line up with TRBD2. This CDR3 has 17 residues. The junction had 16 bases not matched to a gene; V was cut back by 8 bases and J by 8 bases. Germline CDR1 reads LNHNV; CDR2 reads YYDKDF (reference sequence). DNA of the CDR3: TGTGCCACCTCTGACGGACTAGCGGGATTGTCGACGCATGAGCAGTTCTTC. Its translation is CATSDGLAGLSTHEQFF.

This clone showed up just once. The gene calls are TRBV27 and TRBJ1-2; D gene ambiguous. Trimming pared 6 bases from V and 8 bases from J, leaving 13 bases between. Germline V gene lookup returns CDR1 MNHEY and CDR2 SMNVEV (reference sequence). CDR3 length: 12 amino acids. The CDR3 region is CASRIPGVGYTF. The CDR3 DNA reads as TGTGCCAGCAGGATCCCCGGGGTCGGCTACACCTTC.

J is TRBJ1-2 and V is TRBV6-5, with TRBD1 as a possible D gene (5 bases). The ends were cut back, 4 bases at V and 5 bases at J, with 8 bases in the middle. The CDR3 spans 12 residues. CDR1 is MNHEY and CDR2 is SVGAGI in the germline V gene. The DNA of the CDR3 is TGTGCCAGCAGTTCCGACAGATATGGCTACACCTTC. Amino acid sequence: CASSSDRYGYTF.

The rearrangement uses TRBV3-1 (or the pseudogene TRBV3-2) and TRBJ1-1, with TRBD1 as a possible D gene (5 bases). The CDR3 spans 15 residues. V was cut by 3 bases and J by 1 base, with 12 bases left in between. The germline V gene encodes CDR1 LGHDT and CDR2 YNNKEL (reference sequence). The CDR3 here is CASSHNRRTNTEAFF. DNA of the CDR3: TGTGCCAGCAGCCACAACAGGAGAACGAACACTGAAGCTTTCTTT.

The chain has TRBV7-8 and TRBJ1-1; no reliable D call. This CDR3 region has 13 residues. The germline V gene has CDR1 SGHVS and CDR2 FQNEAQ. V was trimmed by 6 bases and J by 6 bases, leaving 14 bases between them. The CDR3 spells CASSPQADAEAFF. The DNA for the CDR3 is TGTGCCAGCAGTCCTCAGGCTGACGCTGAAGCTTTCTTT. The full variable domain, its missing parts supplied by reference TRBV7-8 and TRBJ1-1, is GAGVSQSPRYKVAKRGQDVALRCDPISGHVSLFWYQQALGQGPEFLTYFQNEAQLDKSGLPSDRFFAERPEGSVSTLKIQRTQQEDSAVYLCASSPQADAEAFFGQGTRLTVV.

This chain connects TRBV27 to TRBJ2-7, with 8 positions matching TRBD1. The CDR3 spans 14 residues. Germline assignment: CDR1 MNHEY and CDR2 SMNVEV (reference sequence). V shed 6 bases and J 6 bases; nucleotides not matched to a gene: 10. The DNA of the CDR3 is TGTGCCAGCAGCTTTTCGGACAGGGACGGCGAGCAGTACTTC. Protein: CASSFSDRDGEQYF.

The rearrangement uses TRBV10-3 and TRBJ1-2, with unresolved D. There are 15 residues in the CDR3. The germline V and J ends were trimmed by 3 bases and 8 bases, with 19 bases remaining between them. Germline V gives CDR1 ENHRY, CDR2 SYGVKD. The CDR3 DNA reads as TGTGCCATCAGTGAAAAGGGAACTACCCCTAGGGGCTACACCTTC. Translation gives CAISEKGTTPRGYTF.

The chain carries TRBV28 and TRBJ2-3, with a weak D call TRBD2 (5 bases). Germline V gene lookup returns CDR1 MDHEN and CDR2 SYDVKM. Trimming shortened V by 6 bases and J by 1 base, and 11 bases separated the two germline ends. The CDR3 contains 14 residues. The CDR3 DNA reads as TGTGCCAGCAGGCGGAGAGCGGGCACAGATACGCAGTATTTT. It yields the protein CASRRRAGTDTQYF.

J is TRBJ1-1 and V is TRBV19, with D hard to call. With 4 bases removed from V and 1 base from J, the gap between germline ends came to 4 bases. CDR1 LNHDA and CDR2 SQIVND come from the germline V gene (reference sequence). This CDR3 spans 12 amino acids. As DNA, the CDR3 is TGTGCCAGTAGTAGGGGGAACACTGAAGCTTTCTTT. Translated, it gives CASSRGNTEAFF. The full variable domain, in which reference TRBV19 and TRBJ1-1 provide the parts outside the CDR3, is DGGITQSPKYLFRKEGQNVTLSCEQNLNHDAMYWYRQDPGQGLRLIYYSQIVNDFQKGDIAEGYSVSREKKESFPLTVTSAQKNPTAFYLCASSRGNTEAFFGQGTRLTVV.

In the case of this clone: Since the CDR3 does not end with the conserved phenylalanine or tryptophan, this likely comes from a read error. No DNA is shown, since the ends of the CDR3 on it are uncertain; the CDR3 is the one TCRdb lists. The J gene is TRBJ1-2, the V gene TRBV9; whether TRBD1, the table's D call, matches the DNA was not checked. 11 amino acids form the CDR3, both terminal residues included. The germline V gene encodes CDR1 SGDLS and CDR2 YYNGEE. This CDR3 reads CASSVGPGQSL.

Written as DNA, the CDR3 is TGCGCCAGCAGCTTGGAGCAGCTAACTAACTCTGGAAACACCATATATTTT. Translated: CASSLEQLTNSGNTIYF. V and J are TRBV5-1 and TRBJ1-3, with no clear D. This CDR3 comprises 17 residues. Germline CDR1 SGHRS, CDR2 YFSETQ. V dropped 0 bases and J dropped 0 bases, with 13 bases sitting between them. Filled out from reference TRBV5-1 and TRBJ1-3, the complete variable domain reads KAGVTQTPRYLIKTRGQQVTLSCSPISGHRSVSWYQQTPGQGLQFLFEYFSETQRNKGNFPGRFSGRQFSNSRSEMNVSTLELGDSALYLCASSLEQLTNSGNTIYFGEGSWLTVV.

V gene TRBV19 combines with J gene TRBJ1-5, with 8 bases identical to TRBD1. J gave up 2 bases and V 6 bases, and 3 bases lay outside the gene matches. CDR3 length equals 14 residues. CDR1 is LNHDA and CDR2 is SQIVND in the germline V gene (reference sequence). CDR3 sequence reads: CASSLQGGNQPQHF. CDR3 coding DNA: TGTGCCAGTAGCCTACAGGGGGGCAATCAGCCCCAGCATTTT.

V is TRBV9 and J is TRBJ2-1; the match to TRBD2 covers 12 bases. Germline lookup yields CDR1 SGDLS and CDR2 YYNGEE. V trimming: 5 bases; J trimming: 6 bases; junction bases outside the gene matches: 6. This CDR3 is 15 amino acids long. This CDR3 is CASSSSGGAVNEQFF. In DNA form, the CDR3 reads TGTGCCAGCAGTTCTAGCGGGGGGGCCGTCAATGAGCAGTTCTTC.